These 4 T cell receptor beta chains share one sample of origin, sequenced in a study of vaccination effects on CD4 cells after COVID-19. Viral peptide pool expansion of antigen-specific CD4+ T cells preceded sequencing in the ViraFEST assay. Following 10 days of culture, CD4+ T cells were isolated. No vaccinee had earlier SARS-CoV-2 infection, and nucleocapsid antibodies were negative. For these receptors, no antigen is known. TCRdb keeps only in-frame clones here, not all; method: immunoSEQ multiplex PCR. The sample carries tens of thousands of clones, about 80% recorded once. The sample consisted of CD4+ T cells from PBMCs cultured with SARS-CoV-2 spike peptides, taken before COVID-19 vaccination. These receptors all stem from a human donor who received a COVID-19 vaccine.

The V and J genes are TRBV6-5 and TRBJ2-7; D is possibly TRBD2 (5 bases). The CDR3 runs to 13 residues. Germline V CDR1 and CDR2: MNHEY, SVGAGI. V lost 4 bases to trimming and J lost 3 bases, with 10 bases between them. CDR3 region: CASSSRRFYEQYV. In DNA, the CDR3 is TGTGCCAGCAGTTCACGGAGGTTCTACGAGCAGTACGTC.

The chain recombines TRBV19 with TRBJ2-4, with D hard to call. This CDR3 contains 15 residues. V was cut by 2 bases and J by 0 bases, with 8 bases left in between. CDR1 and CDR2 (germline): LNHDA, SQIVND (reference sequence). The CDR3 loop reads CASSITNLAKNIQYF. The DNA of the CDR3 is TGTGCCAGTAGTATAACGAATCTAGCCAAAAACATTCAGTACTTC.

This chain joins TRBV5-1 and TRBJ2-3; 8 bases map to TRBD2. Trimming cost V 4 bases and J 0 bases; bases outside gene matches: 4. The CDR3 totals 15 residues. Germline CDR1 reads SGHRS; CDR2 reads YFSETQ. Here the CDR3 reads CASSPRGGSTDTQYF. Here the CDR3 DNA reads TGCGCCAGCAGCCCTCGGGGGGGAAGCACAGATACGCAGTATTTT.

This clone has at least ten counts. V usage is TRBV5-1 and J usage is TRBJ2-5, with 8 bases aligning to TRBD1. The CDR3 has 13 amino acids. Per germline, CDR1 SGHRS and CDR2 YFSETQ. V was clipped by 3 bases and J by 5 bases; unmatched bases: 3. Written as DNA, the CDR3 is TGCGCCAGCAGCTGGACAGGGTTGGAGACCCAGTACTTC. Translating it yields CASSWTGLETQYF.